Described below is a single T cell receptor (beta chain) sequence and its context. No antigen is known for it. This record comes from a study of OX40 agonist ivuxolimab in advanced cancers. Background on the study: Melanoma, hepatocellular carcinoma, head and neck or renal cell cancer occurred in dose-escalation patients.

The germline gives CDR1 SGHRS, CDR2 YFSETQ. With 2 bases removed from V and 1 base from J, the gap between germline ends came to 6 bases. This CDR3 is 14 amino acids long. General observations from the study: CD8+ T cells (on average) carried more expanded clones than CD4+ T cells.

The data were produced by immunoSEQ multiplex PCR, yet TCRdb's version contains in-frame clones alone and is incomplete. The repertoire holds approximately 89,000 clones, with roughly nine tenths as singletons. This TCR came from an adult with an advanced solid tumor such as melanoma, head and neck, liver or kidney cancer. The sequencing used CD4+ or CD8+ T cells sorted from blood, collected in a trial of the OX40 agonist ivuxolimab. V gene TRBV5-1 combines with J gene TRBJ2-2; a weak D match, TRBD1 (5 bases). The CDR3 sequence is CASSLTGNTGELFF. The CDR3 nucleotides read TGCGCCAGCAGCTTAACAGGGAACACCGGGGAGCTGTTTTTT.